This T cell receptor beta chain was identified during a study of T-cell reconstitution after alpha-beta-depleted transplantation in children. The library targeted TCRbeta and was prepared with unique molecular identifiers. TCRdb itself ran the PCR reads through MiXCR, one entry per CDR3 protein. The sample records approximately 590,000 distinct CDR3 sequences, about 10% being singletons. Germline CDR1 reads SGHRS; CDR2 reads YFSETQ. Between the trimmed V and J ends, which lost 6 bases and 0 bases, there was a span of 12 bases. The CDR3 length is 15 residues. The TCR originated in a human donor who donated a stem cell graft to a child with acute myeloid leukemia. Here the sequenced sample was PBMCs from the stem cell graft donor, taken from the stem cell graft. The chain links TRBV5-1 to TRBJ2-2, with D possibly being TRBD1 or TRBD2 (5 bases each). CDR3: CASTPGRPNTGELFF. CDR3 sequence (DNA): TGCGCCAGCACACCGGGACGACCGAACACCGGGGAGCTGTTTTTT.